A selection of T cell receptor beta chains follows, all from one sample in a study of T cell responses to AZD1222 COVID-19 vaccine. Sequenced by immunoSEQ multiplex PCR; TCRdb stores in-frame clones only, minus some. The sample lists 74,000 or so clones, about 85% occurring once. The sample in question was peripheral blood, obtained on day 0 of AZD1222 vaccination. The source is an adult in good health. Each CDR3 is given with its conserved first and last residue. D genes are given only for firm matches. Clone size is not always given. Where it is, it says once, few, many or a class for expanded clones.

.	TRBV13	TRBJ1-2	.	TGTGCCGCCTCCCCCCAGGCCCCTTCCTATGGCTACACCTTC	CAASPQAPSYGYTF
.	TRBV20-1	TRBJ2-7	.	TGCAGTGCTAGTCAGGGTATCCACGAGCAGTACTTC	CSASQGIHEQYF
.	TRBV15	TRBJ1-3	.	TGTGCCACCGGGACATCAGGAAACACCATATATTTT	CATGTSGNTIYF
TRBD1	TRBV6-5	TRBJ2-3	.	TGTGCCAGCAGCGCGACGACAGGGACTACGCAGTATTTT	CASSATTGTTQYF
TRBD2	TRBV9	TRBJ2-1	.	TGTGCCAGCAGCGTAAACCCTAGCGGGAATGAGCAGTTCTTC	CASSVNPSGNEQFF
TRBD1	TRBV10-3	TRBJ1-1	.	TGTGCCATCAGTATGACAGGGGGGAACACTGAAGCTTTCTTT	CAISMTGGNTEAFF
.	TRBV9	TRBJ2-7	.	TGTGCCAGCAGCGTAGAGGCAGGGCTGTACGAGCAGTACTTC	CASSVEAGLYEQYF
.	TRBV6-2/TRBV6-3	TRBJ1-5	.	TGTGCCAGCAGTTTGACAGTGAGCAATCAGCCCCAGCATTTT	CASSLTVSNQPQHF
TRBD1	TRBV9	TRBJ1-1	.	TGTGCCAGCAGCCTCCGTACAGGGGTCGATGCTGAAGCTTTCTTT	CASSLRTGVDAEAFF
.	TRBV11-2	TRBJ1-1	.	TGTGCCAGCAGCCTTATCACTGAAGCTTTCTTT	CASSLITEAFF
.	TRBV4-1	TRBJ1-1	few	TGCGCCAGCAGCCAAGAAGGGAGGGGCACTGAAGCTTTCTTT	CASSQEGRGTEAFF
.	TRBV4-3	TRBJ1-1	few	TGCGCCAGCAGCCAAGATCTTTTGGGATCAAACACTGAAGCTTTCTTT	CASSQDLLGSNTEAFF
TRBD1	TRBV7-9	TRBJ1-1	.	TGTGCCAGCAGCCACGGACAGGGGGCGGACACTGAAGCTTTCTTT	CASSHGQGADTEAFF
TRBD2	TRBV5-1	TRBJ2-7	.	TGCGCCAGCAGCTTGGCCGGGGCGGGGGACCTCTACGAGCAGTACTTC	CASSLAGAGDLYEQYF
.	TRBV5-6	TRBJ1-6	.	TGTGCCAGCAGCGGGCTACAGGGCACCTATAATTCACCCCTCCACTTT	CASSGLQGTYNSPLHF
TRBD1	TRBV5-8	TRBJ1-5	.	TGTGCCAGCAGCTTGGGAGGGACAGGTCAAAGGCCCCAGCATTTT	CASSLGGTGQRPQHF
.	TRBV6-2/TRBV6-3	TRBJ1-2	.	TGTGCCAGCAGTTCCTGGCCGGAGTATGGCTACACCTTC	CASSSWPEYGYTF
.	TRBV9	TRBJ2-3	.	TGTGCCAGCAGCCCTGGGCCATTCACAGATACGCAGTATTTT	CASSPGPFTDTQYF
TRBD1	TRBV5-6	TRBJ1-5	.	TGTGCCAGCAGCTGGGGGACAGGAGGTTATCAGCCCCAGCATTTT	CASSWGTGGYQPQHF
.	TRBV5-1	TRBJ1-2	.	TGCGCCAGCAGCTTGGGCCTGGGGACTTATGGCTACACCTTC	CASSLGLGTYGYTF
TRBD2	TRBV7-2	TRBJ2-1	.	TGTGCCAGCAGCAGACTAGCGGACTCCTACAATGAGCAGTTCTTC	CASSRLADSYNEQFF
.	TRBV7-7	TRBJ2-3	few	TGTGCTAGCAGCTTAGGGGACGTGGCGGGGACAGATACGCAGTATTTT	CASSLGDVAGTDTQYF
.	TRBV28	TRBJ1-6	medium-sized	TGTGCCAGCAGTTTAGCGGGAGGCTCCTATAATTCACCCCTCCACTTT	CASSLAGGSYNSPLHF
.	TRBV2	TRBJ1-2	few	TGTGCCAGCAGTGAAGTGGGGCGGTTGGGCGGCTACACCTTC	CASSEVGRLGGYTF
.	TRBV5-1	TRBJ1-4	.	TGCGCCAGCAGCTTACAACCAACTAATGAAAAACTGTTTTTT	CASSLQPTNEKLFF
.	TRBV7-8	TRBJ1-6	.	TGTGCCAGCAGCTTACCTCTGGGGACGGGAAATTCACCCCTCCACTTT	CASSLPLGTGNSPLHF
TRBD1	TRBV5-4	TRBJ1-3	.	TGTGCCAGCAGCTTGGCAGGGGGCTCTGGAAACACCATATATTTT	CASSLAGGSGNTIYF
.	TRBV12-3/TRBV12-4	TRBJ1-1	.	TGTGCCAGCATCTTGGTGCGGGGAACTGAAGCTTTCTTT	CASILVRGTEAFF
.	TRBV28	TRBJ2-7	.	TGTGCCAGCAGTCTGCCTGCGGGAACCTCCTACGAGCAGTACTTC	CASSLPAGTSYEQYF
.	TRBV7-9	TRBJ2-5	.	TGTGCCAGCAGCTTAGAGGTTTTGGGAAACAAGTACTTC	CASSLEVLGNKYF
.	TRBV28	TRBJ1-2	.	TGTGCCAGCAGGCCCCCAACCGGTGGCTACACCTTC	CASRPPTGGYTF
.	TRBV19	TRBJ1-2	.	TGTGCCAGTATAGGAAGGGACACTTATGGCTACACCTTC	CASIGRDTYGYTF
.	TRBV28	TRBJ2-2	.	TGTGCCAGCAGTTTGGGGCTAAACACCGGGGAGCTGTTTTTT	CASSLGLNTGELFF
TRBD1	TRBV27	TRBJ2-7	.	TGTGCCAGCAGTGCCCCGGGACAGGGTGTAAACGAGCAGTACTTC	CASSAPGQGVNEQYF
.	TRBV7-3	TRBJ2-7	.	TGTGCCAGCAGCTTAGCAGAACAGGGAAGCAAGCAGTACTTC	CASSLAEQGSKQYF
.	TRBV27	TRBJ1-1	.	TGTGCCAGCAGTTTACAGGGCCGGCCTGAAGCTTTCTTT	CASSLQGRPEAFF
.	TRBV5-1	TRBJ1-1	.	TGCGCCAGCAGCGGCTTCGGGAACACTGAAGCTTTCTTT	CASSGFGNTEAFF
.	TRBV3-1/TRBV3-2	TRBJ1-1	.	TGTGCCAGCAGCCTAAGTACAGGGTCGGCTTTCTTT	CASSLSTGSAFF
.	TRBV4-3	TRBJ2-7	.	TGCGCCAGCAGCCAAGACAGGGGAAGCTCCTACGAGCAGTACTTC	CASSQDRGSSYEQYF
TRBD1	TRBV5-1	TRBJ1-2	.	TGCGCCAGCAGCTTGGGAGATCTCAGGGGGGGCTATGGCTACACCTTC	CASSLGDLRGGYGYTF
TRBD2	TRBV6-4	TRBJ2-7	.	TGTGCCAGCAGTGTCAACGGGGGGGCCCCCTACGAGCAGTACTTC	CASSVNGGAPYEQYF
.	TRBV6-2/TRBV6-3	TRBJ2-1	once	TGTGCCAGCAGCCATCCCTCAGGGGTAGGAGAGCAGTTCTTC	CASSHPSGVGEQFF
.	TRBV7-8	TRBJ1-1	few	TGTGCCAGCAGCCATGTGGGGGGGGCGAGAAACACTGAAGCTTTCTTT	CASSHVGGARNTEAFF
TRBD2	TRBV3-1/TRBV3-2	TRBJ2-1	.	TGTGCCAGTACCCTTGGGACTAGCGGGGCCTACAATGAGCAGTTCTTC	CASTLGTSGAYNEQFF
TRBD2	TRBV19	TRBJ2-3	many	TGTGCCAGTAGTATGGTAGCGGGGGTACTCACAGATACGCAGTATTTT	CASSMVAGVLTDTQYF
TRBD1	TRBV6-5	TRBJ2-7	.	TGTGCCAGCAGACCTACCGGGACAGCGATCTACGAGCAGTACTTC	CASRPTGTAIYEQYF
.	TRBV19	TRBJ2-3	.	TGTGCCAGTAGTCCCGTGGGCGCAGATACGCAGTATTTT	CASSPVGADTQYF
TRBD2	TRBV18	TRBJ2-1	few	TGTGCCAGCTCAGTGACTAGCGGGGGGGACAATGAGCAGTTCTTC	CASSVTSGGDNEQFF
.	TRBV9	TRBJ1-1	.	TGTGCCAGCAGCGTAGGGGGGCGCACTGAAGCTTTCTTT	CASSVGGRTEAFF
TRBD1	TRBV5-1	TRBJ1-2	.	TGCGCCAGCAGCGGGAACTCAGGGGGCGCGTACTATGGCTACACCTTC	CASSGNSGGAYYGYTF
.	TRBV7-6	TRBJ2-7	.	TGTGCCAGCAGTCGCCCTGGGGAGAGTTGGGCTTTC	CASSRPGESWAF
.	TRBV28	TRBJ2-1	once	TGTGCCAGCAGTTTCTCCGATTCCTACAATGAGCAGTTCTTC	CASSFSDSYNEQFF
TRBD1	TRBV19	TRBJ2-5	.	TGTGCCAGTACCCTGGGCTCGGCAGGGGGCTTAGAGACCCAGTACTTC	CASTLGSAGGLETQYF
TRBD1	TRBV10-3	TRBJ1-3	.	TGTGCCACCAGGGGGACAGTTGGAAACACCATATATTTT	CATRGTVGNTIYF